This T cell receptor beta chain was profiled in a study of regulatory dendritic cells for organ transplantation. Generated by immunoSEQ multiplex PCR, the TCRdb table keeps only in-frame clones and is missing some. The data contain just under 8,000 clones, 55% to 80% of them seen just once; the ten biggest clones take up roughly 3.5%. As to this clone: The target antigen is unknown.

CFSE-labeled sorted T cells met regulatory or mature dendritic cells for 5 days. The origin of this receptor is a human donor in good health. The sequenced sample consisted of memory CD4+ T cells from blood cultured with dendritic cells. The subset denotes: CD45RO+ memory T cells.

As DNA, the CDR3 is TGTGCCAGCAGCTTAACGGGATACGAGCAGTACTTC. This encodes CASSLTGYEQYF. The chain carries TRBV7-9 and TRBJ2-7, with D perhaps TRBD2 (5 bases). Trimming removed 2 bases at V and 4 bases at J, with 6 bases between. Germline V CDR1 and CDR2: SEHNR, FQNEAQ (reference sequence). The CDR3 length is 12 residues.